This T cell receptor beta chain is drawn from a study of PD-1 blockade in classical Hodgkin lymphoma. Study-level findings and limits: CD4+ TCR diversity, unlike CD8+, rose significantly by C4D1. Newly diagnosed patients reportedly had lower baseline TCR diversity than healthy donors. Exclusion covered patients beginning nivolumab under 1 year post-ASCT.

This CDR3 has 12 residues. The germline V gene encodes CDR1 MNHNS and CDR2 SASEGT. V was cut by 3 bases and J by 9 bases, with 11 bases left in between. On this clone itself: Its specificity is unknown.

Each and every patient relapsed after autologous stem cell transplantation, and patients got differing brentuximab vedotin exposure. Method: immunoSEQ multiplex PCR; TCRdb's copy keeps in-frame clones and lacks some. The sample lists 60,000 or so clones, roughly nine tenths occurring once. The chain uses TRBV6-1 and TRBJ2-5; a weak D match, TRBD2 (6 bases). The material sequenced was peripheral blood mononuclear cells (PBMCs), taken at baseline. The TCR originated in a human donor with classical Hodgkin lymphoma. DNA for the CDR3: TGTGCCAGCAGTGACCAAACGGGGGCCCAGTACTTC. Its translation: CASSDQTGAQYF.